These 27 T cell receptor beta chains were all obtained from the same sample, sequenced in a study of blood T cell repertoires in COVID-19. Profiled with immunoSEQ multiplex PCR; TCRdb holds only in-frame clones, not every one. The table lists 75,000 or so clones, roughly 82% of them singletons. The specimen was peripheral blood. These receptors all stem from a man between 60 and 75 years old with acute or convalescent COVID-19.

This clone was recorded a few times. The V and J genes are TRBV27 and TRBJ2-2, with D tentatively TRBD2 (6 bases). V was trimmed by 0 bases and J by 7 bases, leaving 12 bases between them. The V gene's germline CDR1 is MNHEY and CDR2 SMNVEV (reference sequence). This CDR3 region has 15 residues. CDR3 sequence reads: CASSLSWRADGELFF. CDR3 DNA: TGTGCCAGCAGTTTATCGTGGAGGGCGGACGGGGAGCTGTTTTTT.

The chain employs TRBV19 and TRBJ1-5; 12 bases agree with TRBD1. The length of the CDR3 is 16 residues. V trimming: 3 bases; J trimming: 4 bases; junction bases outside the gene matches: 4. The germline V gene has CDR1 LNHDA and CDR2 SQIVND (reference sequence). The CDR3 region is CASSMGDRGRNQPQHF. In DNA, the CDR3 is TGTGCCAGTAGTATGGGGGACAGGGGGCGGAATCAGCCCCAGCATTTT.

J is TRBJ1-4 and V is TRBV30; D remains ambiguous. CDR3 length equals 15 residues. Germline loops: CDR1 GTSNPN, CDR2 SVGIG (reference sequence). Trimming shortened V by 0 bases and J by 2 bases, and 10 bases separated the two germline ends. This CDR3 reads CAWSVRGATNEKLFF. The CDR3 coding sequence is TGTGCCTGGAGTGTGCGGGGTGCGACTAATGAAAAACTGTTTTTT.

CDR3 region: CATSFAPTGGNTIYF. The CDR3, as DNA: TGTGCCACCAGCTTCGCCCCGACGGGTGGAAACACCATATATTTT. This chain uses TRBV15 with TRBJ1-3; no definite D call. CDR1 and CDR2 from the germline V gene are LNHNV and YYDKDF (reference sequence). The CDR3 covers 15 residues. Trimming stripped 5 bases from V and 3 bases from J, with 14 bases between.

The CDR3 region has the DNA TGTGCCATCAAGGGACAGGGGGATCAGCCCCAGCATTTT. Protein sequence: CAIKGQGDQPQHF. The V gene is TRBV10-3, the J gene TRBJ1-5, with TRBD1 matching 11 bases. This CDR3 is 13 amino acids long. Germline assignment: CDR1 ENHRY and CDR2 SYGVKD. V trimming: 7 bases; J trimming: 5 bases; junction bases outside the gene matches: 1.

The table lists this clone with a few counts. The chain couples TRBV18 to TRBJ2-7; TRBD2 might be the D (6 bases). V was cut by 0 bases and J by 5 bases, with 8 bases left in between. The CDR3 contains 13 residues. Germline V gene lookup returns CDR1 KGHSH and CDR2 LQKENI. The CDR3 loop is CASSPPGGNEQYF. Written as DNA, the CDR3 is TGTGCCAGCTCACCACCGGGGGGTAACGAGCAGTACTTC.

This clone is a singleton in its sample. The chain links TRBV7-9 to TRBJ1-4; no clear D. There are 14 residues in the CDR3. The germline V and J ends were trimmed by 0 bases and 10 bases, with 12 bases remaining between them. In germline, CDR1 is SEHNR, CDR2 FQNEAQ (reference sequence). For the CDR3, the DNA is TGTGCCAGCAGCTTAGCGCTAAGTCGGGGAAAACTGTTTTTT. Residues: CASSLALSRGKLFF.

The V and J genes are TRBV6-4 and TRBJ1-2, with D maybe TRBD1 (5 bases). The CDR3 runs to 15 residues. The V end lost 0 bases, the J end lost 4 bases, and 12 bases lay between the germline ends. CDR1 and CDR2 (germline): MRHNA, SNTAGT. CDR3 nucleotides: TGTGCCAGCAGTGACTCCCCAGGGTTCGCCTATGGCTACACCTTC. It codes for CASSDSPGFAYGYTF.

This clone appeared a few times. The J gene is TRBJ2-2, the V gene TRBV5-1; 9 bases are a match to TRBD2. Germline values: CDR1 SGHRS, CDR2 YFSETQ. CDR3 length equals 16 residues. The J segment lost 1 base and the V segment lost 5 bases, leaving 6 bases of the junction unmatched. The CDR3 spells CASSSWTSVNTGELFF. CDR3 nucleotide sequence: TGCGCCAGCAGTTCCTGGACTAGCGTGAACACCGGGGAGCTGTTTTTT.

The genes are TRBV12-3 or TRBV12-4 and TRBJ1-3; D is perhaps TRBD1 (6 bases). V dropped 5 bases and J dropped 1 base, with 6 bases sitting between them. The CDR3 consists of 13 residues. CDR3 nucleotide sequence: TGTGCCAGCAGTCAGGGGTCTGGAAACACCATATATTTT. It specifies CASSQGSGNTIYF.

This clone qualifies as medium-sized (0.01 to 0.1%). This chain links TRBV5-1 with TRBJ1-1; D is uncertain. The CDR3 runs 13 residues. V dropped 0 bases and J dropped 11 bases, with 14 bases sitting between them. Germline V gives CDR1 SGHRS, CDR2 YFSETQ. The CDR3, as DNA: TGCGCCAGCAGCTTGGTTCCGGAGGGAGAGGCTTTCTTT. Protein sequence: CASSLVPEGEAFF.

The rearrangement joins TRBV19 to TRBJ1-5; 9 nucleotides line up with TRBD1. The germline V gene has CDR1 LNHDA and CDR2 SQIVND (reference sequence). J was trimmed by 7 bases and V by 6 bases; bases with no gene match: 13. The CDR3 runs to 16 residues. DNA of the CDR3: TGTGCCAGTAGCCCATCCCAAGGACAGGGGAGACAGCCCCAGCATTTT. Residues: CASSPSQGQGRQPQHF.

This rearrangement joins TRBV15 to TRBJ2-1, with D unresolved. Trimming left V 8 bases short and J 8 bases short, with 7 bases between. The CDR3 has 10 amino acids. Germline CDR1 is LNHNV and CDR2 is YYDKDF (reference sequence). The CDR3 DNA reads TGTGCCACCCAATTCCATGAGCAGTTCTTC. This codes for CATQFHEQFF.

The rearrangement uses TRBV19 and TRBJ1-2; 9 bases match TRBD1. The CDR3 has 13 residues. Germline V gene data show CDR1 as LNHDA and CDR2 as SQIVND (reference sequence). Trimming at V came to 6 bases and at J to 4 bases, leaving 3 bases not matched to a gene. In DNA, the CDR3 is TGTGCCAGTAGCCCGGGACAGGGCTATGGCTACACCTTC. Protein product: CASSPGQGYGYTF.

The V gene is TRBV10-3, the J gene TRBJ2-7; 7 bases line up with TRBD1. The germline V gene encodes CDR1 ENHRY and CDR2 SYGVKD. V gave up 6 bases and J gave up 2 bases; unmatched junction bases: 4. The CDR3 consists of 13 residues. The CDR3 loop reads CAIRDTGAYEQYF. DNA for the CDR3: TGTGCCATCAGAGACACAGGGGCCTACGAGCAGTACTTC.

The chain recombines TRBV7-2 with TRBJ1-4; D not resolved. This CDR3 is 14 amino acids long. The V gene's germline CDR1 is SGHTA and CDR2 FQGNSA. Trimming took 5 bases from V and 12 from J, leaving 19 bases between them. Here the CDR3 reads CASSRWNTPGELFF. The DNA for the CDR3 is TGTGCCAGCAGCAGATGGAACACCCCCGGGGAACTGTTTTTT.

This clone was recorded a few times. The rearrangement joins TRBV6-5 to TRBJ2-7; TRBD2 matches at 10 bases. The ends lost 2 bases at V and 6 bases at J; junction bases unmatched: 10. Germline V lookup: CDR1 MNHEY, CDR2 SVGAGI. CDR3 length: 16 residues. The CDR3: CASSYALSGGMGEQYF. As DNA, the CDR3 is TGTGCCAGCAGTTACGCTCTTAGCGGGGGGATGGGCGAGCAGTACTTC.

In this sample, this clone turned up once. CDR3 region: CASSFLVETGELFF. The CDR3 DNA follows: TGTGCCAGCAGTTTTTTAGTGGAGACCGGGGAGCTGTTTTTT. The rearrangement uses TRBV6-2 or TRBV6-3 and TRBJ2-2; D not resolved. V was shortened by 4 bases and J by 5 bases, with 11 bases between the two germline ends. The germline CDR1 and CDR2 sequences are MNHEY and SVGEGT. CDR3 length: 14 amino acids.

The genes are TRBV6-5 and TRBJ2-2, with D tentatively TRBD2 (6 bases). The CDR3 has 15 amino acids. Germline CDR1 is MNHEY and CDR2 is SVGAGI. Trimming stripped 4 bases from V and 3 bases from J, with 12 bases between. This CDR3 is CASSSVQRDTGELFF. The CDR3, as DNA: TGTGCCAGCAGTTCCGTTCAGCGGGACACCGGGGAGCTGTTTTTT.

This clone was seen a single time. V and J are TRBV28 and TRBJ1-1, with D maybe TRBD1 (6 bases). Germline V gives CDR1 MDHEN, CDR2 SYDVKM. CDR3 size: 15 residues. The germline V and J ends were trimmed by 3 bases and 5 bases, with 16 bases remaining between them. CDR3 residues: CASSLRGGGRTEAFF. CDR3 coding DNA: TGTGCCAGCAGTTTGAGGGGGGGTGGGAGGACTGAAGCTTTCTTT. Using reference TRBV28 and TRBJ1-1 for the parts outside the CDR3, the full variable domain is DVKVTQSSRYLVKRTGEKVFLECVQDMDHENMFWYRQDPGLGLRLIYFSYDVKMKEKGDIPEGYSVSREKKERFSLILESASTNQTSMYLCASSLRGGGRTEAFFGQGTRLTVV.

This chain links TRBV6-1 with TRBJ2-5; 7 nucleotides agree with TRBD1. This CDR3 is 14 amino acids long. J gave up 2 bases and V 2 bases, and 2 bases lay outside the gene matches. Germline V gene lookup returns CDR1 MNHNS and CDR2 SASEGT. As DNA, the CDR3 is TGTGCCAGCAGTGAAAACAGGGGACAAGAGACCCAGTACTTC. It yields the protein CASSENRGQETQYF.

The genes are TRBV7-9 and TRBJ1-6; D call uncertain. V lost 3 bases and J lost 0, with 6 bases in between. Germline V CDR1 and CDR2: SEHNR, FQNEAQ (reference sequence). This CDR3 has 15 amino acids. CDR3 bases: TGTGCCAGCAGCTTCGGTAGCTCCTATAATTCACCCCTCCACTTT. Protein sequence: CASSFGSSYNSPLHF.

The chain uses TRBV7-8 and TRBJ2-1; 9 bases are a match to TRBD2. The V segment lost 3 bases and the J segment 2 bases; nucleotides outside the gene matches: 5. CDR1 is SGHVS, CDR2 FQNEAQ, per germline. The CDR3 runs 16 residues. The CDR3 spells CASSLGAGGPYNEQFF. CDR3 nucleotide sequence: TGTGCCAGCAGCTTGGGAGCGGGAGGCCCCTACAATGAGCAGTTCTTC.

The rearrangement links TRBV5-1 to TRBJ1-5, with 8 positions matching TRBD1. Germline V gene lookup returns CDR1 SGHRS and CDR2 YFSETQ. Trimming removed 2 bases from V and 8 bases from J; junction bases left unmatched: 3. This CDR3 has 13 residues. CDR3 sequence reads: CASSFQGAEPQHF. For the CDR3, the DNA is TGCGCCAGCAGCTTTCAGGGGGCTGAGCCCCAGCATTTT.

The chain is built from TRBV5-4 and TRBJ2-2; D is perhaps TRBD2 (6 bases). CDR3 size: 15 residues. V was trimmed by 3 bases and J by 1 base, leaving 10 bases between them. Germline V CDR1 and CDR2: SGHNT, YYREEE (reference sequence). The CDR3 nucleotides are TGTGCCAGCAGCTCCCCCGGGAGGAACACCGGGGAGCTGTTTTTT. Protein sequence: CASSSPGRNTGELFF.

The chain couples TRBV5-6 to TRBJ1-6; 8 bases are a match to TRBD1. From germline, CDR1 is SGHDT and CDR2 YYEEEE. The CDR3 loop spans 15 amino acids. Germline trimming cut 5 bases from V and 10 bases from J; bases unmatched to any gene: 11. The CDR3 spells CASRHRGTGGSPLHF. The CDR3 bases are TGTGCCAGCAGGCACAGGGGGACGGGTGGATCACCCCTCCACTTT. The entire variable domain, with the rest obtained from reference TRBV5-6 and TRBJ1-6, is as follows: DAGVTQSPTHLIKTRGQQVTLRCSPKSGHDTVSWYQQALGQGPQFIFQYYEEEERQRGNFPDRFSGHQFPNYSSELNVNALLLGDSALYLCASRHRGTGGSPLHFGNGTRLTVT.

The rearrangement links TRBV15 to TRBJ2-7; D is unclear. The CDR3 covers 14 residues. The V gene's germline CDR1 is LNHNV and CDR2 YYDKDF (reference sequence). Trimming stripped 0 bases from V and 0 bases from J, with 6 bases between. CDR3 sequence (DNA): TGTGCCACCAGCAGAGATCCGTCCTCCTACGAGCAGTACTTC. Amino acids: CATSRDPSSYEQYF.